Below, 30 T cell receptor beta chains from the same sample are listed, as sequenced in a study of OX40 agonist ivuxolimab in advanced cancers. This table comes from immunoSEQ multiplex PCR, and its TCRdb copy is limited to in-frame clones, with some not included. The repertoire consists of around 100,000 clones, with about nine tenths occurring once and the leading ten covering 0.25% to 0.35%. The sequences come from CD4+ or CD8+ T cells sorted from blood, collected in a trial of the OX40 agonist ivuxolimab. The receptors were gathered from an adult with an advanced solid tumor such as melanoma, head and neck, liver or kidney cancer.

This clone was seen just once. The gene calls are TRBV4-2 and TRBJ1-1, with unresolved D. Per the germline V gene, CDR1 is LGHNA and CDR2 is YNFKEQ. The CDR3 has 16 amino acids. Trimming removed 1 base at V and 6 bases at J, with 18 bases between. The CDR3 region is CASSQVSGVSGSEAFF. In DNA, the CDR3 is TGTGCCAGCAGCCAAGTCAGCGGGGTTTCGGGCTCTGAAGCTTTCTTT.

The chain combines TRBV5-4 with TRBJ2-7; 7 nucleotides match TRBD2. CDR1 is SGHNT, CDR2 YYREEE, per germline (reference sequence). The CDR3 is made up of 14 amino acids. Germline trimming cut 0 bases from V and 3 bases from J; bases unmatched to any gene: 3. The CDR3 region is CASSLDAGDYEQYF. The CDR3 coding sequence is TGTGCCAGCAGCTTGGATGCGGGGGACTACGAGCAGTACTTC. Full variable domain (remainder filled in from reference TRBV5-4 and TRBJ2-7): ETGVTQSPTHLIKTRGQQVTLRCSSQSGHNTVSWYQQALGQGPQFIFQYYREEENGRGNFPPRFSGLQFPNYSSELNVNALELDDSALYLCASSLDAGDYEQYFGPGTRLTVT.

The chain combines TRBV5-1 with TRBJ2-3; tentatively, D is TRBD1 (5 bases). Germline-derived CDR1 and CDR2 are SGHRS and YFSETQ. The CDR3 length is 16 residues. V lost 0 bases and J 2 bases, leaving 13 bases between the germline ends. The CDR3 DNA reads TGCGCCAGCAGCTTGGCCGAGGTAGGGGACACAGATACGCAGTATTTT. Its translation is CASSLAEVGDTDTQYF.

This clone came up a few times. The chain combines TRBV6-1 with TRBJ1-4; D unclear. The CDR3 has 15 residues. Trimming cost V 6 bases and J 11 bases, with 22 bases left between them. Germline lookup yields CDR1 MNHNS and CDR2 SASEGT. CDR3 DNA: TGTGCCAGCAGAGGATGGGAGACCAAAAAGCTGAAACTGTTTTTT. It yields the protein CASRGWETKKLKLFF.

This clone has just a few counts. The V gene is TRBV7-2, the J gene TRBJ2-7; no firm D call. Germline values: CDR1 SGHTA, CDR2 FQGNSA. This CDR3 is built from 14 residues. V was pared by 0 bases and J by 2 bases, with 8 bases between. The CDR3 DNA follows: TGTGCCAGCAGCTTAGCGAGCCTTCCCTACGAGCAGTACTTC. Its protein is CASSLASLPYEQYF.

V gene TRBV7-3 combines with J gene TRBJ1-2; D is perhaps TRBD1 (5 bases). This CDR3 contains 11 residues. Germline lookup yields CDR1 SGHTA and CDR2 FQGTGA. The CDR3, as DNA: TGTGCTTTGGGGGGAGACTATGGCTACACCTTC. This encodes CALGGDYGYTF.

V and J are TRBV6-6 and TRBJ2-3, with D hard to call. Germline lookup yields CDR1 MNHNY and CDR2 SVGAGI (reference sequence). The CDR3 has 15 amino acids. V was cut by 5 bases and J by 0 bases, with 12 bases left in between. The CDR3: CASSNPILSTDTQYF. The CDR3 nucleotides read TGTGCCAGCAGTAACCCGATACTAAGCACAGATACGCAGTATTTT.

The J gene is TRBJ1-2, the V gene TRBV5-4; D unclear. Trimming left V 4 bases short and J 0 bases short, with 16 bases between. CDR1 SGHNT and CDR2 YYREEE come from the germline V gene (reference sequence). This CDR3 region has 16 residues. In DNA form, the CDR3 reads TGTGCCAGCAGCACTGGTGTCGGGGATTCTAACTATGGCTACACCTTC. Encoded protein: CASSTGVGDSNYGYTF.

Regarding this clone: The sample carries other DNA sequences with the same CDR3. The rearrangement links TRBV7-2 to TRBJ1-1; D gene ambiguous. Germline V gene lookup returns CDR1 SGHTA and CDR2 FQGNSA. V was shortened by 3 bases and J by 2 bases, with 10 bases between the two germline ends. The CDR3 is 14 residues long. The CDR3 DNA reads TGTGCCAGCAGCTTGGGAGGGTTAAACACTGAAGCTTTCTTT. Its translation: CASSLGGLNTEAFF.

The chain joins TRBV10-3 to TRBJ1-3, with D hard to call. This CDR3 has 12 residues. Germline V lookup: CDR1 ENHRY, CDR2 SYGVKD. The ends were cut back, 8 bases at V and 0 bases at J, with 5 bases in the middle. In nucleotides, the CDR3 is TGTGCCATCGGAGGCTCTGGAAACACCATATATTTT. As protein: CAIGGSGNTIYF.

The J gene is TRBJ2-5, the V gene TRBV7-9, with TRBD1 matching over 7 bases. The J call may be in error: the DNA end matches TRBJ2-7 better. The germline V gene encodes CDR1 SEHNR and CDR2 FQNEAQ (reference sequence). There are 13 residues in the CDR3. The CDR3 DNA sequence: TGTGCCAGCAGTTATAGACAGGGCCACGAGCAGTACTTC. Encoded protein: CASSYRQGHEQYF.

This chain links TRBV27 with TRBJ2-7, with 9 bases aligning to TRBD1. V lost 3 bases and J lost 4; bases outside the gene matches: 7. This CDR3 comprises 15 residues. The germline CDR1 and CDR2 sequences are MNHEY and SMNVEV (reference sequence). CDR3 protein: CASSLTGTGIYEQYF. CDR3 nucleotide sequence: TGTGCCAGCAGTTTGACCGGGACAGGGATATACGAGCAGTACTTC.

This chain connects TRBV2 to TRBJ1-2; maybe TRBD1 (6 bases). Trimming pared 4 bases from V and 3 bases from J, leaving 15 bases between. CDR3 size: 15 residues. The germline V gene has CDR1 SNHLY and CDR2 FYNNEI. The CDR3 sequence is CASSVNGQSHYGYTF. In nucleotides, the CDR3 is TGTGCCAGCAGTGTTAATGGACAGAGCCACTATGGCTACACCTTC. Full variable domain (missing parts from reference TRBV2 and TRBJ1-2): EPEVTQTPSHQVTQMGQEVILRCVPISNHLYFYWYRQILGQKVEFLVSFYNNEISEKSEIFDDQFSVERPDGSNFTLKIRSTKLEDSAMYFCASSVNGQSHYGYTFGSGTRLTVV.

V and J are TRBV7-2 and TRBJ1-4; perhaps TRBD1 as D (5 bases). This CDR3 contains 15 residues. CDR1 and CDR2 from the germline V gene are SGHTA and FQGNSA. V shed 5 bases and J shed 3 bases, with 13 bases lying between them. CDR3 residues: CASSLLGGSNEKLFF. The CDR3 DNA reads TGTGCCAGCAGCCTCCTGGGGGGTTCTAATGAAAAACTGTTTTTT.

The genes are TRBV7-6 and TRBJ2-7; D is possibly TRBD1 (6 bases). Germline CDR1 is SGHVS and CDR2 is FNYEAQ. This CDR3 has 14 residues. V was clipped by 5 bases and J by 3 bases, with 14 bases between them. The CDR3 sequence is CASSARGLGYEQYF. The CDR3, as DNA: TGTGCCAGCAGCGCCAGGGGTTTGGGCTACGAGCAGTACTTC.

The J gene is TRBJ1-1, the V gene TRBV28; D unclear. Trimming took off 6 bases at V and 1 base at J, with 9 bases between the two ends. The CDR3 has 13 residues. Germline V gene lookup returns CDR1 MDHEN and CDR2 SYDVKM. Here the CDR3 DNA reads TGTGCCAGCAGCTTTGCGCCGAACACTGAAGCTTTCTTT. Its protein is CASSFAPNTEAFF.

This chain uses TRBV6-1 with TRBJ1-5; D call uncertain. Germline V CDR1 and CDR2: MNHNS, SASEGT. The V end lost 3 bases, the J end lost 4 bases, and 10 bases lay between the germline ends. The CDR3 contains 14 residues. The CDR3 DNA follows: TGTGCCAGCAGTGAGGCAGGAACAAATCAGCCCCAGCATTTT. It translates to CASSEAGTNQPQHF.

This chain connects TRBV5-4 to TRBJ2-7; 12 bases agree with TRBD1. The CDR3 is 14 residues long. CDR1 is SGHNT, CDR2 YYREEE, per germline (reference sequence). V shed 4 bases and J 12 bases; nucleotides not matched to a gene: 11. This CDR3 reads CASSAPGTGGTPYF. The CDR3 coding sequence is TGTGCCAGCAGCGCCCCGGGGACAGGGGGCACTCCGTACTTC.

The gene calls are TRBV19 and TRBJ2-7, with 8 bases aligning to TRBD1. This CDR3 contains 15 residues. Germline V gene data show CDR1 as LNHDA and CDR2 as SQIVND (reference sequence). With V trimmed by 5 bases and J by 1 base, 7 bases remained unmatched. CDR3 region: CASSPRTGPSYEQYF. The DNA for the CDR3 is TGTGCCAGTAGTCCGCGGACAGGGCCTTCCTACGAGCAGTACTTC.

The CDR3: CASRVPSGRLRGTDTQYF. The CDR3 bases are TGTGCCAGCAGAGTACCTAGCGGGAGGTTGAGGGGGACAGATACGCAGTATTTT. The chain joins TRBV6-4 to TRBJ2-3; 11 bases match TRBD2. The CDR3 is made up of 18 amino acids. V lost 6 bases, J lost 3 bases, and 14 bases stayed unmatched. Germline assignment: CDR1 MRHNA and CDR2 SNTAGT.

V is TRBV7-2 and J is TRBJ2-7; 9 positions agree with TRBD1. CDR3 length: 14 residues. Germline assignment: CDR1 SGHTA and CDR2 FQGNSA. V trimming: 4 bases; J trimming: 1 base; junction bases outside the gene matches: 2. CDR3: CASSSDRGSYEQYF. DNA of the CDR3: TGTGCCAGCAGCTCGGACAGGGGATCCTACGAGCAGTACTTC.

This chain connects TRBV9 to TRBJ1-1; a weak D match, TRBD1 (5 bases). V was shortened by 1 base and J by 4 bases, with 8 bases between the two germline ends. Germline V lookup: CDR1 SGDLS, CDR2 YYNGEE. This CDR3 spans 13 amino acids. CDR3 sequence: CASSVQGFTEAFF. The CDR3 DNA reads TGTGCCAGCAGCGTACAGGGCTTCACTGAAGCTTTCTTT.

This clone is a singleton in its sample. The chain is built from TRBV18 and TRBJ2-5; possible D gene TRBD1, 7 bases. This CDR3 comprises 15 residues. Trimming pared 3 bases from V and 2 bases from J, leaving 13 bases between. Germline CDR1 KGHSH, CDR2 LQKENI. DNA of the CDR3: TGTGCCAGCTCACCCCTTCAGGGGGGACAAGAGACCCAGTACTTC. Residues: CASSPLQGGQETQYF.

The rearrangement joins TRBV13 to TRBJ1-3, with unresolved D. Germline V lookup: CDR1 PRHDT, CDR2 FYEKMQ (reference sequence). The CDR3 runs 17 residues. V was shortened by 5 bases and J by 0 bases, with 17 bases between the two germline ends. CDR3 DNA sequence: TGTGCCAGCAGCCACTCAAAGGGCCGGAGCTCTGGAAACACCATATATTTT. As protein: CASSHSKGRSSGNTIYF. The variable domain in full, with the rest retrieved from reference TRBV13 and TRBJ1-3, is AAGVIQSPRHLIKEKRETATLKCYPIPRHDTVYWYQQGPGQDPQFLISFYEKMQSDKGSIPDRFSAQQFSDYHSELNMSSLELGDSALYFCASSHSKGRSSGNTIYFGEGSWLTVV.

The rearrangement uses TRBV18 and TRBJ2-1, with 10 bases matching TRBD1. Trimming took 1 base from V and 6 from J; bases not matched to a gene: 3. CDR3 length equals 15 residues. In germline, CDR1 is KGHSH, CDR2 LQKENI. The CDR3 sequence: CASSPLWDRGNEQFF. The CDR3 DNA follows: TGTGCCAGCTCACCACTTTGGGACAGGGGCAATGAGCAGTTCTTC.

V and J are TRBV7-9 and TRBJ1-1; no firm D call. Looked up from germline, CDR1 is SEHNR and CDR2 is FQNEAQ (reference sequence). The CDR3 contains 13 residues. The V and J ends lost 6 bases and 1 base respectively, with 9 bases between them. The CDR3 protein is CASRYTENTEAFF. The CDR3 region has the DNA TGTGCCAGCAGATACACAGAGAACACTGAAGCTTTCTTT.

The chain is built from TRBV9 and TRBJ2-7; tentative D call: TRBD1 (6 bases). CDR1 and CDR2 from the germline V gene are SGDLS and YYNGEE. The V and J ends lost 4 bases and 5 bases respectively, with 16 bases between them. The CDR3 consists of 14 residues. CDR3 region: CASSPKTGSNEQYF. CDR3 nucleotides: TGTGCCAGCAGCCCTAAAACAGGGTCCAACGAGCAGTACTTC.

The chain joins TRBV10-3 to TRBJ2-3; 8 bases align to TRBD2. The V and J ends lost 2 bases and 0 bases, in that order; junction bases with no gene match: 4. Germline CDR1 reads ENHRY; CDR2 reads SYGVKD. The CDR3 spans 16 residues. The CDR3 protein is CAISETSGTSTDTQYF. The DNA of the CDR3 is TGTGCCATCAGTGAGACTAGCGGTACTAGCACAGATACGCAGTATTTT.

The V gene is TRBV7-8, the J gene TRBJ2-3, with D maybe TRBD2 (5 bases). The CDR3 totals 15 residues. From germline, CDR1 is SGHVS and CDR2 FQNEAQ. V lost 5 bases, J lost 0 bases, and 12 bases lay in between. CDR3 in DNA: TGTGCCAGCAGCCTGAGCGGTTTTAGCACAGATACGCAGTATTTT. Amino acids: CASSLSGFSTDTQYF. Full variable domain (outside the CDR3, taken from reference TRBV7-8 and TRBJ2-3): GAGVSQSPRYKVAKRGQDVALRCDPISGHVSLFWYQQALGQGPEFLTYFQNEAQLDKSGLPSDRFFAERPEGSVSTLKIQRTQQEDSAVYLCASSLSGFSTDTQYFGPGTRLTVL.

Here the CDR3 DNA reads TGTGCCAGCAGGGACCCAGGCAGGGATTCTGAAGCTTTCTTT. Encoded protein: CASRDPGRDSEAFF. The chain couples TRBV25-1 to TRBJ1-1, with D perhaps TRBD1 (5 bases). The CDR3 contains 14 residues. Trimming left V 6 bases short and J 6 bases short, with 17 bases between. Germline CDR1 and CDR2: MGHDK and SYGVNS.